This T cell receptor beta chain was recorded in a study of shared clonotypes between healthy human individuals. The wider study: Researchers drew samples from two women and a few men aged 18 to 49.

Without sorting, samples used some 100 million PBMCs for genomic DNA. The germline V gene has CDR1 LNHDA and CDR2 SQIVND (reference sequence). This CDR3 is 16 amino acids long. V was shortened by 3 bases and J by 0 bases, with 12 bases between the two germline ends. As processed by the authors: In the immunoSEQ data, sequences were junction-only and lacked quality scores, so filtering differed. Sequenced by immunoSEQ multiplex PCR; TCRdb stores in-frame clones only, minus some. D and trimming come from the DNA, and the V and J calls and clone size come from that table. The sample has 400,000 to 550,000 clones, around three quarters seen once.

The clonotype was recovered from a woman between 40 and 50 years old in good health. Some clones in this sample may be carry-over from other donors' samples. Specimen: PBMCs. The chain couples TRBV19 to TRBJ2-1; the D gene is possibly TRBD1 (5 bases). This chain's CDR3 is CASSIQRGSSYNEQFF. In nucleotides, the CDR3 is TGTGCCAGTAGTATTCAAAGGGGTAGCTCCTACAATGAGCAGTTCTTC. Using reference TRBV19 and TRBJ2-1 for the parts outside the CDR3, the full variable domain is DGGITQSPKYLFRKEGQNVTLSCEQNLNHDAMYWYRQDPGQGLRLIYYSQIVNDFQKGDIAEGYSVSREKKESFPLTVTSAQKNPTAFYLCASSIQRGSSYNEQFFGPGTRLTVL.